Below, 12 T cell receptor beta chains from the same sample are listed, as sequenced in a study of early T cells in non-severe SARS-CoV-2 infection. One entry per CDR3 protein results from TCRdb running MiXCR on the 5' RACE reads. The sample shows some 45,000 distinct CDR3 sequences, around a tenth of them seen only once. The sequencing used whole blood, collected at baseline. The receptors shown here come from an adult who was a healthcare worker with PCR-confirmed SARS-CoV-2 infection or an uninfected control (not recorded which).

The V gene is TRBV7-8, the J gene TRBJ2-1; no clear D gene. V lost 4 bases and J 6 bases, leaving 16 bases between the germline ends. Germline-derived CDR1 and CDR2 are SGHVS and FQNEAQ. The CDR3 is made up of 15 amino acids. The CDR3 DNA sequence: TGTGCCAGCAGCTCAGGACGGATCTGGGGCAATGAGCAGTTCTTC. It codes for CASSSGRIWGNEQFF.

This clonotype was picked up a small number of times. V and J are TRBV2 and TRBJ1-3; D might be TRBD1 (5 bases). Trimming left V 1 base short and J 2 bases short, with 9 bases between. This CDR3 has 15 residues. CDR1 SNHLY and CDR2 FYNNEI come from the germline V gene. The CDR3 spells CASSEGGPPGNTIYF. The CDR3 nucleotides read TGTGCCAGCAGTGAAGGGGGACCTCCTGGAAACACCATATATTTT.

About this clonotype: One end of the junction is discordant with germline, which a read error may explain. The V call is TRBV6-6, the J call TRBJ1-4; no firm D call. This CDR3 comprises 15 residues. Germline loops: CDR1 MNHNY, CDR2 SVGAGI (reference sequence). The CDR3 sequence is CASGQRVDLNGKLFF. The CDR3, as DNA: TGTGCCAGCGGGCAGCGAGTGGATCTTAATGGAAAACTGTTTTTT.

The J gene is TRBJ2-2, the V gene TRBV5-1; a weak D match, TRBD1 (5 bases). The CDR3 contains 14 residues. The V and J ends lost 1 base and 8 bases respectively, with 12 bases between them. Germline-derived CDR1 and CDR2 are SGHRS and YFSETQ. The chain's CDR3 is CASSLSGNAGELFF. The CDR3 DNA reads TGCGCCAGCAGCTTGTCAGGGAATGCGGGGGAGCTGTTTTTT.

This clonotype was seen ten or more times. This sequence joins TRBV7-6 and TRBJ2-3; D may match TRBD1 or TRBD2 (5 bases each). The V end lost 4 bases, the J end lost 5 bases, and 7 bases lay between the germline ends. This CDR3 region has 12 residues. The germline CDR1 and CDR2 sequences are SGHVS and FNYEAQ. DNA of the CDR3: TGTGCCAGCAGCTCAGGGAGAGATACGCAGTATTTT. Encoded protein: CASSSGRDTQYF.

This clonotype showed up just a few times. The chain recombines TRBV6-1 with TRBJ1-2; perhaps TRBD1 as D (6 bases). Trimming removed 6 bases from V and 1 base from J, with 9 bases in between. Germline values: CDR1 MNHNS, CDR2 SASEGT. CDR3 size: 13 residues. The chain's CDR3 is CASRDSNNYGYTF. The CDR3, as DNA: TGTGCCAGCAGGGACAGCAATAACTATGGCTACACCTTC.

The chain uses TRBV6-1 and TRBJ1-6; 10 nucleotides match TRBD1. The CDR3 spans 15 residues. The V gene's germline CDR1 is MNHNS and CDR2 SASEGT. V lost 8 bases, J lost 9 bases, and 10 bases stayed unmatched. CDR3 in amino acids: CASDRDRGLSSPLHF. The CDR3 nucleotides read TGTGCCAGCGACCGGGACAGGGGTTTGAGTTCACCCCTCCACTTT.

This clonotype was seen more than once but under ten times. The V gene is TRBV6-2 or TRBV6-3, the J gene TRBJ2-2, with 9 nucleotides matching TRBD1. From germline, CDR1 is MNHEY and CDR2 SVGEGT. CDR3 length: 15 residues. V shed 6 bases, J shed 6 bases, and the junction held 8 bases outside the gene matches. The CDR3 sequence: CASSRRQGGSGELFF. CDR3 in DNA: TGTGCCAGCAGCCGCCGACAGGGGGGTTCCGGGGAGCTGTTTTTT.

This clonotype came up many times. The chain couples TRBV6-1 to TRBJ2-1; D remains ambiguous. Germline CDR1 is MNHNS and CDR2 is SASEGT. Trimming took off 0 bases at V and 4 bases at J, with 4 bases between the two ends. CDR3 size: 13 residues. The CDR3 bases are TGTGCCAGCAGTGAAGCAGGGTACAATGAGCAGTTCTTC. The encoded protein is CASSEAGYNEQFF.

This clonotype appeared a few times. The J gene is TRBJ1-5, the V gene TRBV12-3 or TRBV12-4; no reliable D call. V was shortened by 3 bases and J by 3 bases, with 9 bases between the two germline ends. The CDR3 has 14 residues. This CDR3 reads CASSLFSDNQPQHF. In DNA form, the CDR3 reads TGTGCCAGCAGTTTGTTCAGTGACAATCAGCCCCAGCATTTT.

There are many counts of this clonotype. The chain is built from TRBV7-4 and TRBJ2-1; no firm D call. Per germline, CDR1 SGHVT and CDR2 SQSDAQ. V lost 2 bases, J lost 5 bases, and 13 bases lay in between. CDR3 length equals 15 residues. The CDR3 coding sequence is TGTGCCAGCAGCTTAAGGGTTTACCTAAACAATGAGCAGTTCTTC. It translates to CASSLRVYLNNEQFF.

V usage is TRBV4-3 and J usage is TRBJ2-7, with TRBD1 matching 9 bases. The germline V gene encodes CDR1 LGHNA and CDR2 YSLEER. The length of the CDR3 is 15 residues. J gave up 3 bases and V 1 base, and 4 bases lay outside the gene matches. Here the CDR3 reads CASSQGQGGIYEQYF. The CDR3 nucleotides read TGCGCCAGCAGCCAAGGACAGGGGGGCATCTACGAGCAGTACTTC.